This T cell receptor (beta chain) was profiled in a study of blood T cells in healthy people across ages. Overall study: The template switching approach captured approximately one barcoded beta molecule for every two T cells. General study findings and limits: Per-million-T-cell TCR beta diversity fell roughly linearly with age.

This clonotype was seen more than once but under ten times. No antigen is known for it. Then a second PCR, running roughly 7 to 11 cycles, was carried out with a sample-barcoded 5' primer and a J-beta primer mix. TCRdb re-analysed the 5' RACE reads in MiXCR, keeping a single row per CDR3 protein. The sample gives about 570,000 distinct CDR3 sequences, around a quarter of which show up once; approximately 3.6% is in the top ten. These data were also filed under a second study, of T cells of mothers and their children. As reported in that work: At a sensitivity of roughly 91 clones per million clonotypes, no persistent microchimeric T cell clones appeared.

This TCR was recovered from a boy aged 2 to 9 in good health. The specimen sequenced was blood.

The CDR3 region is CASSLDRITEAFF. In nucleotides, the CDR3 is TGTGCCAGCAGCTTGGACAGGATCACTGAAGCTTTCTTT. The chain carries TRBV7-9 and TRBJ1-1; TRBD1 matches at 7 bases. The CDR3 covers 13 residues. Germline V lookup: CDR1 SEHNR, CDR2 FQNEAQ (reference sequence). V was clipped by 3 bases and J by 4 bases; unmatched bases: 2.